Listed here are 31 T cell receptor beta chains from one sample, sequenced in a study of T cells after posttransplantation cyclophosphamide. The repertoire was sequenced with immunoSEQ multiplex PCR; TCRdb's copy has only in-frame clones and lacks some. Of thousands of clones listed, 82% are singletons. A marrow graft followed busulfan-fludarabine conditioning, with cyclophosphamide on days +3 and +4. The sample in question was CD4+ T cells sorted from blood, obtained approximately 1,100 days after allogeneic stem cell transplant with posttransplant cyclophosphamide. Receptors were obtained from a female patient between 35 and 55 years old who received an allogeneic stem cell transplant from a related donor, was CMV-positive, and had no GVHD. Some T cells may trace back to the graft donor.

The genes are TRBV5-1 and TRBJ1-4; D not certain. Germline V gene data show CDR1 as SGHRS and CDR2 as YFSETQ. Trimming stripped 4 bases from V and 6 bases from J, with 16 bases between. The CDR3 is made up of 15 amino acids. In nucleotides, the CDR3 is TGCGCCAGCAGCGCTCCGGGTCAGAGGGATGAAAAACTGTTTTTT. Translation: CASSAPGQRDEKLFF.

This clone was seen more than once but under ten times. The V gene is TRBV10-3, the J gene TRBJ2-3; D possibly corresponds to TRBD1 (5 bases). This CDR3 is 16 amino acids long. Trimming removed 4 bases from V and 4 bases from J, with 18 bases in between. From germline, CDR1 is ENHRY and CDR2 SYGVKD. CDR3 residues: CAISGPPGLLADTQYF. In DNA form, the CDR3 reads TGTGCCATCAGTGGCCCACCAGGGTTATTGGCAGATACGCAGTATTTT.

This clone has only one observation. CDR3 nucleotide sequence: TGTGCCAGCAACCATCTCGGACAGGGGAAGGAGACCCAGTACTTC. This encodes CASNHLGQGKETQYF. The chain couples TRBV7-9 to TRBJ2-5; 9 nucleotides match TRBD1. With V trimmed by 7 bases and J by 5 bases, 11 bases remained unmatched. Germline CDR1 reads SEHNR; CDR2 reads FQNEAQ (reference sequence). This CDR3 spans 15 amino acids.

V and J are TRBV11-2 and TRBJ2-7; weak D call: TRBD1 (7 bases). The germline V and J ends were trimmed by 5 bases and 3 bases, with 23 bases remaining between them. The CDR3 is 17 residues long. Germline V gene sequence: CDR1 SGHAT, CDR2 FQNNGV. The DNA of the CDR3 is TGTGCCAGCAGCCCGTCCCCGTCGACAGGGACTTTCTACGAGCAGTACTTC. It specifies CASSPSPSTGTFYEQYF.

The chain recombines TRBV7-9 with TRBJ2-1; weak D call: TRBD2 (6 bases). The V gene lost 2 bases and the J gene lost 7 bases, with 12 bases spanning the gap. The CDR3 loop spans 14 amino acids. CDR1 and CDR2 from the germline V gene are SEHNR and FQNEAQ (reference sequence). The CDR3 DNA is TGTGCCAGCAGCTTATTACTAGCCTGGAATGAGCAGTTCTTC. Its translation: CASSLLLAWNEQFF.

Concerning this clone: An end of the junction does not agree with germline; a read error may underlie this. Other DNA sequences in this sample translate to the same CDR3. V is TRBV5-4 and J is TRBJ1-6; D is perhaps TRBD1 (5 bases). The CDR3 length is 16 residues. Germline CDR1 SGHNT, CDR2 YYREEE (reference sequence). In nucleotides, the CDR3 is TGTGCCAGCAGCTTGGACATGGGAGGGGTCAATTCCCCCCTCCACTTT. Protein sequence: CASSLDMGGVNSPLHF.

J is TRBJ1-2 and V is TRBV2; 9 bases match TRBD1. CDR1 is SNHLY, CDR2 FYNNEI, per germline. V gave up 5 bases and J gave up 7 bases; unmatched junction bases: 8. The CDR3 runs to 14 residues. This chain's CDR3 is CASSPGQGRVGYTF. As DNA, the CDR3 is TGTGCCAGCAGTCCTGGACAGGGGCGGGTTGGCTACACCTTC. The full variable domain, its missing parts supplied by reference TRBV2 and TRBJ1-2, is EPEVTQTPSHQVTQMGQEVILRCVPISNHLYFYWYRQILGQKVEFLVSFYNNEISEKSEIFDDQFSVERPDGSNFTLKIRSTKLEDSAMYFCASSPGQGRVGYTFGSGTRLTVV.

The rearrangement joins TRBV19 to TRBJ1-6; 9 bases are a match to TRBD1. Germline V gene data show CDR1 as LNHDA and CDR2 as SQIVND (reference sequence). Germline trimming cut 5 bases from V and 6 bases from J; bases unmatched to any gene: 5. The CDR3 loop spans 15 amino acids. CDR3 coding DNA: TGTGCCAGTAGTGACTACAGGGGGCGTAATTCACCCCTCCACTTT. It translates to CASSDYRGRNSPLHF.

This clone is judged large. The chain employs TRBV28 and TRBJ2-5, with D tentatively TRBD1 (8 bases). The CDR3 contains 16 residues. V gave up 6 bases and J gave up 1 base, with 18 bases separating them. CDR1 is MDHEN, CDR2 SYDVKM, per germline. The CDR3 spells CASRIGQGGVQETQYF. CDR3 nucleotide sequence: TGTGCCAGCAGGATCGGACAGGGAGGGGTCCAAGAGACCCAGTACTTC.

V and J are TRBV27 and TRBJ1-5; 7 bases align to TRBD1. The J segment lost 10 bases and the V segment lost 5 bases, leaving 8 bases of the junction unmatched. Germline V gene lookup returns CDR1 MNHEY and CDR2 SMNVEV (reference sequence). The CDR3 totals 13 residues. CDR3 DNA: TGTGCCAGCAGTCAAGACAGGGTTAGACCCCAGCATTTT. Residues: CASSQDRVRPQHF.

This chain connects TRBV19 to TRBJ2-5; 12 nucleotides agree with TRBD1. Germline values: CDR1 LNHDA, CDR2 SQIVND (reference sequence). CDR3 length equals 15 residues. V trimming: 4 bases; J trimming: 4 bases; junction bases outside the gene matches: 4. In DNA, the CDR3 is TGTGCCAGTAGTACCGGGACAGGGGGCGGAGAGACCCAGTACTTC. It is translated as CASSTGTGGGETQYF.

The rearrangement uses TRBV28 and TRBJ2-2; 10 nucleotides align to TRBD1. Germline loops: CDR1 MDHEN, CDR2 SYDVKM. This CDR3 is built from 15 residues. The ends lost 5 bases at V and 7 bases at J; junction bases unmatched: 7. DNA for the CDR3: TGTGCCAGCAGTAACGACAGGGGGCTGATCGGGGAGCTGTTTTTT. Translated: CASSNDRGLIGELFF.

V and J are TRBV2 and TRBJ2-2, with 9 bases identical to TRBD1. V trimming: 6 bases; J trimming: 10 bases; junction bases outside the gene matches: 9. CDR3 size: 14 residues. CDR1 and CDR2 (germline): SNHLY, FYNNEI. This CDR3 reads CASSAGQGPAELFF. As DNA, the CDR3 is TGTGCCAGCAGCGCGGGACAGGGCCCGGCGGAGCTGTTTTTT.

This chain links TRBV7-9 with TRBJ1-2, with TRBD1 matching over 11 bases. The CDR3 loop spans 15 amino acids. The V gene's germline CDR1 is SEHNR and CDR2 FQNEAQ (reference sequence). With V trimmed by 5 bases and J by 2 bases, 4 bases remained unmatched. Written as DNA, the CDR3 is TGTGCCAGCAGCCCCCGGGACAGGGGGAACTATGGCTACACCTTC. Its translation is CASSPRDRGNYGYTF. The full variable domain, rest sourced from reference TRBV7-9 and TRBJ1-2, is DTGVSQNPRHKITKRGQNVTFRCDPISEHNRLYWYRQTLGQGPEFLTYFQNEAQLEKSRLLSDRFSAERPKGSFSTLEIQRTEQGDSAMYLCASSPRDRGNYGYTFGSGTRLTVV.

The rearrangement joins TRBV11-3 to TRBJ2-2, with D perhaps matching TRBD1 (6 bases). Trimming left V 1 base short and J 8 bases short, with 17 bases between. CDR3 size: 16 residues. The V gene's germline CDR1 is SGHNT and CDR2 YENEEA. CDR3 in DNA: TGTGCCAGCAGCTTAGTTAAAGGCAGGGGTCGAGGGGAGCTGTTTTTT. It yields the protein CASSLVKGRGRGELFF.

The V and J genes are TRBV27 and TRBJ2-2; TRBD2 matches 14 bases. J gave up 4 bases and V 6 bases, and 7 bases lay outside the gene matches. The germline V gene has CDR1 MNHEY and CDR2 SMNVEV (reference sequence). The CDR3 runs to 17 residues. CDR3 protein: CASSRLAGGPVTGELFF. CDR3 bases: TGTGCCAGCAGCCGACTAGCGGGGGGGCCGGTCACCGGGGAGCTGTTTTTT.

The genes are TRBV5-5 and TRBJ1-3; unclear D gene. Germline-derived CDR1 and CDR2 are SGHKS and YYEKEE (reference sequence). Between the trimmed V and J ends, which lost 0 bases and 0 bases, there was a span of 7 bases. The CDR3 runs to 15 residues. CDR3 bases: TGTGCCAGCAGCTTGGATCCCTACTCTGGAAACACCATATATTTT. Translated, it gives CASSLDPYSGNTIYF.

The chain has TRBV7-2 and TRBJ1-1; D ambiguous. Germline V gene data show CDR1 as SGHTA and CDR2 as FQGNSA. Deletions cut 0 bases from V and 0 bases from J, with 5 bases between. The CDR3 totals 14 residues. The CDR3 is CASSLAQMNTEAFF. The CDR3 DNA sequence: TGTGCCAGCAGCTTAGCACAGATGAACACTGAAGCTTTCTTT. The full variable domain, with the rest looked up from reference TRBV7-2 and TRBJ1-1, is GAGVSQSPSNKVTEKGKDVELRCDPISGHTALYWYRQSLGQGLEFLIYFQGNSAPDKSGLPSDRFSAERTGGSVSTLTIQRTQQEDSAVYLCASSLAQMNTEAFFGQGTRLTVV.

The chain joins TRBV19 to TRBJ1-1; 9 bases are a match to TRBD1. The CDR3 runs 17 residues. CDR1 and CDR2 (germline): LNHDA, SQIVND (reference sequence). J was trimmed by 13 bases and V by 4 bases; bases with no gene match: 22. The CDR3 coding sequence is TGTGCCAGTAGTACAGGGGGCCTTAATCCCGGGACAGGGCTAGATTTCTTT. Amino acid sequence: CASSTGGLNPGTGLDFF.

The chain links TRBV7-2 to TRBJ1-2; 7 bases are shared with TRBD1. Germline V gene lookup returns CDR1 SGHTA and CDR2 FQGNSA. V shed 4 bases and J 9 bases; nucleotides not matched to a gene: 11. The CDR3 has 14 residues. The CDR3 nucleotides are TGTGCCAGCAGCTCGACCTCAGGGGGTATGCGCTACACCTTC. The encoded protein is CASSSTSGGMRYTF.

V usage is TRBV7-2 and J usage is TRBJ2-3; the match to TRBD2 covers 10 bases. The CDR3 contains 15 residues. Looked up from germline, CDR1 is SGHTA and CDR2 is FQGNSA. V shed 8 bases and J 5 bases; nucleotides not matched to a gene: 10. The CDR3 region has the DNA TGTGCCAGCTCCCAACCGACTAGCGGGTTAGATACGCAGTATTTT. It encodes CASSQPTSGLDTQYF.

The chain has TRBV7-8 and TRBJ2-1; 8 bases are a match to TRBD2. The CDR3 spans 15 residues. Germline CDR1 SGHVS, CDR2 FQNEAQ. V lost 4 bases and J lost 8; bases outside the gene matches: 10. In DNA, the CDR3 is TGTGCCAGCAGCTCCTTTCGGCGGGGGGCCGATGAGCAGTTCTTC. Encoded protein: CASSSFRRGADEQFF.

This clone was counted between two and nine times. V and J are TRBV5-8 and TRBJ1-1; no reliable D call. Trimming cost V 2 bases and J 2 bases, with 4 bases left between them. CDR1 SGHTS and CDR2 YDEGEE come from the germline V gene. This CDR3 spans 12 amino acids. CDR3 coding DNA: TGTGCCAGCAGCTTTCGTAACACTGAAGCTTTCTTT. Amino acids: CASSFRNTEAFF. Full variable domain (remainder filled in from reference TRBV5-8 and TRBJ1-1): EAGVTQSPTHLIKTRGQQATLRCSPISGHTSVYWYQQALGLGLQFLLWYDEGEERNRGNFPPRFSGRQFPNYSSELNVNALELEDSALYLCASSFRNTEAFFGQGTRLTVV.

The V gene is TRBV19, the J gene TRBJ2-7; weak D call: TRBD2 (5 bases). Germline V lookup: CDR1 LNHDA, CDR2 SQIVND (reference sequence). V gave up 1 base and J gave up 5 bases, with 12 bases separating them. The CDR3 loop spans 14 amino acids. CDR3 protein: CASSIGAPGDEQYF. The CDR3 DNA reads TGTGCCAGTAGTATAGGAGCCCCCGGGGACGAGCAGTACTTC.

The rearrangement uses TRBV2 and TRBJ1-5; TRBD1 agrees at 9 bases. This CDR3 spans 16 amino acids. Germline V gene lookup returns CDR1 SNHLY and CDR2 FYNNEI. V was pared by 5 bases and J by 0 bases, with 5 bases of the junction left unmatched. CDR3 in amino acids: CASSPTGGYSNQPQHF. In DNA form, the CDR3 reads TGTGCCAGCAGTCCGACAGGGGGTTATAGCAATCAGCCCCAGCATTTT. The entire variable domain, with the rest obtained from reference TRBV2 and TRBJ1-5, is as follows: EPEVTQTPSHQVTQMGQEVILRCVPISNHLYFYWYRQILGQKVEFLVSFYNNEISEKSEIFDDQFSVERPDGSNFTLKIRSTKLEDSAMYFCASSPTGGYSNQPQHFGDGTRLSIL.

DNA of the CDR3: TGTGCCAGCGTGCGGCTCGGACAGGGGAACACTGAAGCTTTCTTT. Protein sequence: CASVRLGQGNTEAFF. The rearrangement uses TRBV2 and TRBJ1-1; 8 bases agree with TRBD1. Germline-derived CDR1 and CDR2 are SNHLY and FYNNEI. After removal of 8 bases from V and 1 base from J, the junction contained 9 bases not matched to a gene. CDR3 length: 15 amino acids. Variable domain in full (rest from reference TRBV2 and TRBJ1-1): EPEVTQTPSHQVTQMGQEVILRCVPISNHLYFYWYRQILGQKVEFLVSFYNNEISEKSEIFDDQFSVERPDGSNFTLKIRSTKLEDSAMYFCASVRLGQGNTEAFFGQGTRLTVV.

The genes are TRBV6-1 and TRBJ1-5; no firm D call. In germline, CDR1 is MNHNS, CDR2 SASEGT. Trimming removed 4 bases from V and 6 bases from J, with 10 bases in between. This CDR3 is 13 amino acids long. This CDR3 is CASSGTGRQPQHF. DNA for the CDR3: TGTGCCAGCAGTGGGACTGGACGTCAGCCCCAGCATTTT.

The CDR3 DNA sequence: TGTGCCAGCAGCTTGGCTCTCTTCAATGAAAAACTGTTTTTT. It specifies CASSLALFNEKLFF. The genes are TRBV5-5 and TRBJ1-4; D remains unclear. This CDR3 has 14 amino acids. The V gene lost 0 bases and the J gene lost 5 bases, with 8 bases spanning the gap. CDR1 SGHKS and CDR2 YYEKEE come from the germline V gene (reference sequence).

This clone occurred a few times. This chain links TRBV21-1 with TRBJ1-1. TRBV21-1 is a known pseudogene. This CDR3 spans 13 amino acids. CDR3: CASSNRGLTEAFF. CDR3 sequence (DNA): TGTGCCAGCAGCAATAGAGGGCTCACTGAAGCTTTCTTT.

The rearrangement uses TRBV7-9 and TRBJ1-1; 9 bases agree with TRBD1. The germline V gene has CDR1 SEHNR and CDR2 FQNEAQ (reference sequence). The J segment lost 2 bases and the V segment lost 8 bases, leaving 6 bases of the junction unmatched. The CDR3 covers 14 residues. The CDR3 sequence: CASVETGGNTEAFF. The CDR3 coding sequence is TGTGCCAGCGTAGAGACAGGGGGTAACACTGAAGCTTTCTTT. Variable domain in full (rest from reference TRBV7-9 and TRBJ1-1): DTGVSQNPRHKITKRGQNVTFRCDPISEHNRLYWYRQTLGQGPEFLTYFQNEAQLEKSRLLSDRFSAERPKGSFSTLEIQRTEQGDSAMYLCASVETGGNTEAFFGQGTRLTVV.

About this clone itself: The junction differs from germline at one of its ends, possibly a read error. The chain recombines TRBV6-5 with TRBJ1-2; 9 bases are a match to TRBD1. CDR1 is MNHEY, CDR2 SVGAGI, per germline. The CDR3 sequence is 15 residues long. The CDR3 loop reads CVSRTGTGSGYGYTF. The DNA for the CDR3 is TGTGTCAGCAGGACCGGGACAGGGAGCGGGTATGGCTACACCTTC.